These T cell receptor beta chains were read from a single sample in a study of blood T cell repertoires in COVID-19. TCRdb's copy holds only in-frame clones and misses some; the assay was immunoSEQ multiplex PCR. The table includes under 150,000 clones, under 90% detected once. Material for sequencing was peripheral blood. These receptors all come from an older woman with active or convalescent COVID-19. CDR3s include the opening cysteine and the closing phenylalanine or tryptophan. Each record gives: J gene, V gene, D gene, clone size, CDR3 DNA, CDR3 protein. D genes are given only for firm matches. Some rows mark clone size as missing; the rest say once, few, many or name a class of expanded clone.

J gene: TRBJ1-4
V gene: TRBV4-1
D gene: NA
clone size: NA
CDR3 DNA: TGCGCCAGCAGCCAATCGACTAATGAAAAACTGTTTTTT
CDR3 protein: CASSQSTNEKLFF

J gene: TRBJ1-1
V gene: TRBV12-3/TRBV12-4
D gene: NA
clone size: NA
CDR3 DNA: TGTGCCAGCAGTTTACGGGACACTGAAGCTTTCTTT
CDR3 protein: CASSLRDTEAFF

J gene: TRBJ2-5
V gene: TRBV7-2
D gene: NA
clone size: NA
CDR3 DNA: TGTGCCAGCAGCCTCACCTCGGGCCAAGAGACCCAGTACTTC
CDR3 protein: CASSLTSGQETQYF

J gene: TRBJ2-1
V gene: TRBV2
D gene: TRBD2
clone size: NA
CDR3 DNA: TGTGCCGCTACTAGCGGCCTTTACAATGAGCAGTTCTTC
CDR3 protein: CAATSGLYNEQFF

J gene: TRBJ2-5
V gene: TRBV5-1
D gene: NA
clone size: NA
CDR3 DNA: TGCGCCAGCAGCCTGGCGGCAGGGGTGAGGGAGACCCAGTACTTC
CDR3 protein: CASSLAAGVRETQYF

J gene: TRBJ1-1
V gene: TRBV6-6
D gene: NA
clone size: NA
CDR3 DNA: TGTGCCAGCAGTTACATGTCGGGTACTGAAGCTTTCTTT
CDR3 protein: CASSYMSGTEAFF

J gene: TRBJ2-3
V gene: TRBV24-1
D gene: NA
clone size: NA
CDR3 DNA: TGTGCCACCAGTGATTTGGTTAGCGGCCCCACAGATACGCAGTATTTT
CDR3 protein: CATSDLVSGPTDTQYF

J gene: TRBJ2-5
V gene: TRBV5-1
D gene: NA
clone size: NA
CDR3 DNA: TGCGCCAGCAGCTTTAGAGAAGAGACCCAGTACTTC
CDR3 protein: CASSFREETQYF

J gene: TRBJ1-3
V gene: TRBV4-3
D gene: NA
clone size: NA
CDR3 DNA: TGCGCCAGCAGCTTAGAGGCAGACAGGGGAAACACCATATATTTT
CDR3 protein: CASSLEADRGNTIYF

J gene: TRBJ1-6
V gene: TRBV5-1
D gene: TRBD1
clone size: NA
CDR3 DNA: TGCGCCAGCAGGTCCACAGGGGATAATTCACCCCTCCACTTT
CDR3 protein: CASRSTGDNSPLHF

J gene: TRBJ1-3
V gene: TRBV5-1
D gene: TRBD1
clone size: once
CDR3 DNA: TGCGCCAGCAGCTACGGGACAGGGGGCGGAAACACCATATATTTT
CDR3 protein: CASSYGTGGGNTIYF

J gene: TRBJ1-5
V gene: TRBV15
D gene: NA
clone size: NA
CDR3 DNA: TGTGCCACCAGCAGAGATCAGTCGGGGAGGCAGCCCCAGCATTTT
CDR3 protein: CATSRDQSGRQPQHF

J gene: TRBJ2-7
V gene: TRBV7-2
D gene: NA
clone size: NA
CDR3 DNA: TGTGCCAGCCAGGCGGCTAGCTCGTTGGCCGAGCAGTACTTC
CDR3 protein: CASQAASSLAEQYF

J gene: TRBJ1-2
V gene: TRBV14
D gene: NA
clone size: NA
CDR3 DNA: TGTGCCAGCAGCCAACAAACGGGACTGGTCTCGAGCTACACCTTC
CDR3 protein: CASSQQTGLVSSYTF

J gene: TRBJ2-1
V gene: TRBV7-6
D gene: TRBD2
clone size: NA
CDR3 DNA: TGTGCCAGCAGCTTAGCTATAGCGGGAGGTGGCAATGAGCAGTTCTTC
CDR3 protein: CASSLAIAGGGNEQFF

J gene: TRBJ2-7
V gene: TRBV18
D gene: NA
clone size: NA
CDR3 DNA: TGTGCCAGCTCAATGCAGGCTTACGAGCAGTACTTC
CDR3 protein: CASSMQAYEQYF

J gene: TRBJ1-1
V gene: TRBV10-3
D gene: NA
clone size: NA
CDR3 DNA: TGTGCCACCCGGGATAGCGCTGAAGCTTTCTTT
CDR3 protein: CATRDSAEAFF

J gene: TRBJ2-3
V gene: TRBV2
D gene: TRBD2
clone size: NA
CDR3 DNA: TGTGCCAGCAGGTCTAGCGGGGACGTTGCGCAGTATTTT
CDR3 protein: CASRSSGDVAQYF

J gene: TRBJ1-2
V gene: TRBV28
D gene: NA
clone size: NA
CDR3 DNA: TGTGCCAGCAGTTTGGGGCAGTTTAACTATGGCTACACCTTC
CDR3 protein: CASSLGQFNYGYTF

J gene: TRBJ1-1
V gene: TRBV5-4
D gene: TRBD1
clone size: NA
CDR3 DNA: TGTGCCAGCAGCTTGGGAGGGACAGGGGAAGCTTTCTTT
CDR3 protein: CASSLGGTGEAFF

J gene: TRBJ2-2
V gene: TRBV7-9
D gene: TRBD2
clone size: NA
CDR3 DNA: TGTGCCAGCATCAATCCTGCCAGACTAGCGGAAAACACCGGGGAGCTGTTTTTT
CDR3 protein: CASINPARLAENTGELFF

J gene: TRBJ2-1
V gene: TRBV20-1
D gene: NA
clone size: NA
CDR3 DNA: TGCAGTGCTAGTGCCAGATCCGCTGAGCAGTTCTTC
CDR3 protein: CSASARSAEQFF

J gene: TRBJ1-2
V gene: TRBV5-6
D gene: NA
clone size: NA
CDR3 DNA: TGTGCCAGCAGCTCGGAAGGACTAGGCTACACCTTC
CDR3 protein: CASSSEGLGYTF

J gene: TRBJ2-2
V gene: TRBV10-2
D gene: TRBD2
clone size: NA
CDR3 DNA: TGCGCCAGCAGTGAACTAGCGGGGGGGCCGAACACCGGGGAGCTGTTTTTT
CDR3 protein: CASSELAGGPNTGELFF

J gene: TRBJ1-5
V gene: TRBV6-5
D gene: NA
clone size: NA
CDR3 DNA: TGTGCCAGCAGTAACACCAGGGGCAATCAGCCCCAGCATTTT
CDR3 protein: CASSNTRGNQPQHF

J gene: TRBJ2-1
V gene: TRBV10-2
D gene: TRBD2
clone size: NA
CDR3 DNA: TGCGCCAGCAGTTTTTCGCGCGGGGGGGCCTCGAATGAGCAGTTCTTC
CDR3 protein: CASSFSRGGASNEQFF

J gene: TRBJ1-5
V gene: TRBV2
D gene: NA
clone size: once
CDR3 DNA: TGTGCCAGCACGAGGCGGGGGCCTCAGCCCCAGCATTTT
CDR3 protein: CASTRRGPQPQHF

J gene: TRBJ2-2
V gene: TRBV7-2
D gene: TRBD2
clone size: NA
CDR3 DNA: TGTGCCAGCAGCCCCAGGGGAGCTAGCGGGGGAGGAACGAAGCTGTTTTTT
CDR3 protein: CASSPRGASGGGTKLFF

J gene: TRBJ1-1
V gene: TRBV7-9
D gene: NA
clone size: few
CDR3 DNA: TGTGCCAGCAGCTTTTCAGAAAACACTGAAGCTTTCTTT
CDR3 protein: CASSFSENTEAFF

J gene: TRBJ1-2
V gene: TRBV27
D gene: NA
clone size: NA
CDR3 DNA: TGTGCCAGCGGGACATTGGGCCAATATGGCTACACCTTC
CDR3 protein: CASGTLGQYGYTF

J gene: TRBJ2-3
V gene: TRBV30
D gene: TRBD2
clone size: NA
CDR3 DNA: TGTGCCTGGAGTCGAGCTAGCGGGAGGTCAGATACGCAGTATTTT
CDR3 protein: CAWSRASGRSDTQYF

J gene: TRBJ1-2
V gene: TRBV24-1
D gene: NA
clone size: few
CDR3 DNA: TGTGCCACCAGTGTTGGCAGGCACTATGGCTACACCTTC
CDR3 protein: CATSVGRHYGYTF

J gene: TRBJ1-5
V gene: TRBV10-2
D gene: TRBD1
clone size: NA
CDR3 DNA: TGCGCCAGCAGTGGGGACAGGCGACAGCCCCAGCATTTT
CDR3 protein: CASSGDRRQPQHF

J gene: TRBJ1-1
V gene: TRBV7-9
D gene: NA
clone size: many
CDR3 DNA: TGTGCCAGCAGCGACTTAGGGGACATTTACACTGAAGCTTTCTTT
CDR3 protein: CASSDLGDIYTEAFF

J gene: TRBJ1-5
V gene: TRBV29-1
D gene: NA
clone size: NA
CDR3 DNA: TGCAGCGTCCAGGGGTACGGTCAGCCCCAGCATTTT
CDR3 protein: CSVQGYGQPQHF

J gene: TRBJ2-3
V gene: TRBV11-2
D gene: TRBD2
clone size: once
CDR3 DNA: TGTGCCAGCAGCTTAGGCGGGAGGCCAGGGGCGGATACGCAGTATTTT
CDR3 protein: CASSLGGRPGADTQYF

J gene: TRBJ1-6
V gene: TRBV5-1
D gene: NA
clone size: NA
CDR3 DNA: TGCGCCAGCAGCCAGGGGCCGGCGGATTCACCCCTCCACTTT
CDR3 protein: CASSQGPADSPLHF

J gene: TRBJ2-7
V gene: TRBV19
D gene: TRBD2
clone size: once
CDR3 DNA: TGTGCCAGTATGAGGGCTAGCGGGAGGCAGTCCGACGAGCAGTACTTC
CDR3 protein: CASMRASGRQSDEQYF

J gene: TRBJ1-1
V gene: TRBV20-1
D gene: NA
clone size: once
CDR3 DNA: TGCAGTGCTAGTGCTGCCGAACAGAACACTGAAGCTTTCTTT
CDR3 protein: CSASAAEQNTEAFF

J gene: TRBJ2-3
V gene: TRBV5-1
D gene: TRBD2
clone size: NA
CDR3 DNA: TGCGCCAGCAGCTTTCCGGGACTAGGCACAGATACGCAGTATTTT
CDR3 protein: CASSFPGLGTDTQYF

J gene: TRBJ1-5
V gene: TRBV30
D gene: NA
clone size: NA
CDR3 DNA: TGTGCCTGGACCTCTTCCTTAGATCAGCCCCAGCATTTT
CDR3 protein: CAWTSSLDQPQHF

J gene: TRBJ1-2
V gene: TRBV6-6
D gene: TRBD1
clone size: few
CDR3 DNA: TGTGCCAGCAGCACCAGGACAGGTCTGCACTATGGCTACACCTTC
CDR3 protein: CASSTRTGLHYGYTF

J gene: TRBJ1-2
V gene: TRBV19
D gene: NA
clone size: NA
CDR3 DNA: TGTGCCAGTAGTATACGACTCTACTACACCTTC
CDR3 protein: CASSIRLYYTF

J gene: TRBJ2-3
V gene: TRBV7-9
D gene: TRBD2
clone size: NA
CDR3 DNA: TGTGCCAGCAGCTTAGGACTAGCGTCCGATACGCAGTATTTT
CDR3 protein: CASSLGLASDTQYF

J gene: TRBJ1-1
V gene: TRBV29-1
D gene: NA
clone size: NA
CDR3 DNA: TGCAGCGGCCTAGGGGGATTCGCCTTGAACACTGAAGCTTTCTTT
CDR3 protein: CSGLGGFALNTEAFF

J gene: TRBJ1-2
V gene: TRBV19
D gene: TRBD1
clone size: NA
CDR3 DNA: TGTGCCAGTAGTGACCAGGGGGTGGATGGCTACACCTTC
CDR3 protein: CASSDQGVDGYTF

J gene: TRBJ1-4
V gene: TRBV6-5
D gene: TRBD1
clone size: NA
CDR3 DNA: TGTGCCAGCACTACGACAGGGACGACTAATGAAAAACTGTTTTTT
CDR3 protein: CASTTTGTTNEKLFF

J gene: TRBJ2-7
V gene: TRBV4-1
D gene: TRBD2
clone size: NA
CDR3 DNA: TGCGCCAGCAGCGCAGGGACTAGCGGGATGAGCTCCTACGAGCAGTACTTC
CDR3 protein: CASSAGTSGMSSYEQYF

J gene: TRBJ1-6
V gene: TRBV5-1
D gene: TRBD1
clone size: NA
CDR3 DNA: TGCGCCAGCAGCTTAGGACAGGGGAATAATTCACCCCTCCACTTT
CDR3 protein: CASSLGQGNNSPLHF

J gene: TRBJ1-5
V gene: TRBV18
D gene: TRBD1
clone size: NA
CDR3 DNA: TGTGCCAGCTCCAAGACAGGGGAGGATCAGCCCCAGCATTTT
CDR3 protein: CASSKTGEDQPQHF

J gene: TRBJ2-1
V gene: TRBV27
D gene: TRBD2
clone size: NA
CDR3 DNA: TGTGCCAGCAAGACTAGCGGGAGAGGGAATGAGCAGTTCTTC
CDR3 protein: CASKTSGRGNEQFF

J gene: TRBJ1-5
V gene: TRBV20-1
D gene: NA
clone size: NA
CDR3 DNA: TGCAGCTACTCGATGAATCTAGCCCAGCATTTT
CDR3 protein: CSYSMNLAQHF

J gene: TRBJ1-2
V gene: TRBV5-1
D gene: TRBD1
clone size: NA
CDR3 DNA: TGCGCCAGCAGCCCCTCACTACAGGGGGGTGGCTACACCTTC
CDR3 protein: CASSPSLQGGGYTF

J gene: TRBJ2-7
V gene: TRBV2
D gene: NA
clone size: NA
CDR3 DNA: TGTGCCAGCAATGGTGGGGCAGGGGGGTCCTACGAGCAGTACTTC
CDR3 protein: CASNGGAGGSYEQYF

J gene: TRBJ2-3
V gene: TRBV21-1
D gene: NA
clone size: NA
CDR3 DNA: TGTGCCAGCAGCAACAGGAGCACAGATACGCAGTATTTT
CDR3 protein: CASSNRSTDTQYF